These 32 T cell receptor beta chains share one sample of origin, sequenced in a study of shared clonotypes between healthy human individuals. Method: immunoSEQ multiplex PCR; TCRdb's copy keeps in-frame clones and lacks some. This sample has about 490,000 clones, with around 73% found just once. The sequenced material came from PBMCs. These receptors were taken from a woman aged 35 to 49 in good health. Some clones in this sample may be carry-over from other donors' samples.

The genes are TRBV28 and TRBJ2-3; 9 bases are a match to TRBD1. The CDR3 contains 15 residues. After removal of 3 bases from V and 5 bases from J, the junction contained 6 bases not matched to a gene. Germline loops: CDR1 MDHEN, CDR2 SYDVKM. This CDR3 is CASSFPGQGGDTQYF. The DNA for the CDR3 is TGTGCCAGCAGTTTTCCGGGACAGGGAGGAGATACGCAGTATTTT.

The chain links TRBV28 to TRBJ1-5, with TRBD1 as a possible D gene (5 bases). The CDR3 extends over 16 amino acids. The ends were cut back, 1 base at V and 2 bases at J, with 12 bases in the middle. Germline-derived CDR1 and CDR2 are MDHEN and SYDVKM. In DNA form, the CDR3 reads TGTGCCAGCAGTTTATCCGGGGGTTGGGGCAATCAGCCCCAGCATTTT. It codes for CASSLSGGWGNQPQHF.

DNA for the CDR3: TGTGCCAGCTCACCGACAGGAGCGTTCGATCAGCCCCAGCATTTT. Its translation: CASSPTGAFDQPQHF. J is TRBJ1-5 and V is TRBV18, with D possibly matching TRBD1 (6 bases). This CDR3 is built from 15 residues. V was shortened by 3 bases and J by 5 bases, with 14 bases between the two germline ends. Germline-derived CDR1 and CDR2 are KGHSH and LQKENI.

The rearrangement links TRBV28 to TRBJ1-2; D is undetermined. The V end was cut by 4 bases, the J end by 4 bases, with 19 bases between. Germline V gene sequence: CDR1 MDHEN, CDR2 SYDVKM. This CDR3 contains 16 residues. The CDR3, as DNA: TGTGCCAGCAGTTCCCCTGGGGAGGGAGGCGGCTATGGCTACACCTTC. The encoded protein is CASSSPGEGGGYGYTF.

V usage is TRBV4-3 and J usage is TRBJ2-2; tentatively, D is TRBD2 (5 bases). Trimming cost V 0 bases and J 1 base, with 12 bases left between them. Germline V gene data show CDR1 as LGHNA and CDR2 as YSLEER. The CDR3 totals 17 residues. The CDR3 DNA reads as TGCGCCAGCAGCCAAGAATATTGGACTGGGAACACCGGGGAGCTGTTTTTT. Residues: CASSQEYWTGNTGELFF.

In nucleotides, the CDR3 is TGTGCCAGTAACGGCAGGGCCCGCTTTCCTTTCTTT. Protein product: CASNGRARFPFF. The chain carries TRBV19 and TRBJ1-1, with a tentative D call TRBD1 (5 bases). CDR1 and CDR2 from the germline V gene are LNHDA and SQIVND (reference sequence). Trimming took off 7 bases at V and 12 bases at J, with 18 bases between the two ends. This CDR3 is built from 12 residues.

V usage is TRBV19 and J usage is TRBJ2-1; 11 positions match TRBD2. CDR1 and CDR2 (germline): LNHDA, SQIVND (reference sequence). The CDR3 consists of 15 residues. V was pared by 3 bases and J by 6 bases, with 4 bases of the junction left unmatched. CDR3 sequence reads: CASSMVAGGPNEQFF. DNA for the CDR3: TGTGCCAGTAGTATGGTAGCGGGAGGGCCCAATGAGCAGTTCTTC.

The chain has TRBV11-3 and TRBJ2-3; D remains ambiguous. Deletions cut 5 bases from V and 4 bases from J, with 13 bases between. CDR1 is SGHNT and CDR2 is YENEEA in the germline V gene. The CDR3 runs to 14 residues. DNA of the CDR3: TGTGCCAGCAGCCCCGGGTTTTCTTCAGATACGCAGTATTTT. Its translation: CASSPGFSSDTQYF. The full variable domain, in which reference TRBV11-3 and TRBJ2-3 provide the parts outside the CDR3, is EAGVVQSPRYKIIEKKQPVAFWCNPISGHNTLYWYLQNLGQGPELLIRYENEEAVDDSQLPKDRFSAERLKGVDSTLKIQPAELGDSAVYLCASSPGFSSDTQYFGPGTRLTVL.

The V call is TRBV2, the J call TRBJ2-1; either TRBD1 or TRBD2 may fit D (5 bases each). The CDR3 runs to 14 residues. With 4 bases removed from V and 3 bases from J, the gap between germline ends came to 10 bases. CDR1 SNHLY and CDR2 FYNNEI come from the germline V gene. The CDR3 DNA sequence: TGTGCCAGCAGTGTTTTGGGGGTCTACAATGAGCAGTTCTTC. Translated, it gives CASSVLGVYNEQFF.

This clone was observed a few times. CDR3: CASSLDNQETQYF. In nucleotides, the CDR3 is TGTGCCAGCAGCTTAGATAACCAAGAGACCCAGTACTTC. The chain links TRBV11-2 to TRBJ2-5; D unclear. The V end lost 0 bases, the J end lost 0 bases, and 2 bases lay between the germline ends. The length of the CDR3 is 13 residues. CDR1 is SGHAT and CDR2 is FQNNGV in the germline V gene.

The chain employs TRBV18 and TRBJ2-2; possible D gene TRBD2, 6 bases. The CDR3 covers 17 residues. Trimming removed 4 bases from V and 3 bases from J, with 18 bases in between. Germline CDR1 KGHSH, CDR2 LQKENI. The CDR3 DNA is TGTGCCAGCTCACTGAGGATGGCTAGCGAATACACCGGGGAGCTGTTTTTT. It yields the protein CASSLRMASEYTGELFF.

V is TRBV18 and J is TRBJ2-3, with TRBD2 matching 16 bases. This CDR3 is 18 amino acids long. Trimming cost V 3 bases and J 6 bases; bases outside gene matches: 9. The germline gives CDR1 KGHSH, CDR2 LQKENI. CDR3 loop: CASSPIPGLAGGPDTQYF. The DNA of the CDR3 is TGTGCCAGCTCACCGATACCGGGACTAGCGGGAGGGCCGGATACGCAGTATTTT.

The CDR3 nucleotides read TGTGCCAGCAGCGTGGACCCGGGCAGGTCCTACGAGCAGTACTTC. Amino acids: CASSVDPGRSYEQYF. The J gene is TRBJ2-7, the V gene TRBV9, with D hard to call. This CDR3 has 15 residues. Looked up from germline, CDR1 is SGDLS and CDR2 is YYNGEE. The germline V and J ends were trimmed by 2 bases and 1 base, with 13 bases remaining between them.

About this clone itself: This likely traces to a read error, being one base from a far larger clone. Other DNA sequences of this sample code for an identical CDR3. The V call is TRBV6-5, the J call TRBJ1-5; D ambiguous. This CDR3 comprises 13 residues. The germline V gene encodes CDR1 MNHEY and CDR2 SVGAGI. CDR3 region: CASSYQRAQPQHF. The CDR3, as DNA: TGTGCCAGCAGTTACCAGAGGGCTCAGCCTCAGCATTTT.

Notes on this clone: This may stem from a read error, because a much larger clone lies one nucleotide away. CDR3 loop: CASSPRGTGELFF. The CDR3 DNA reads as TGTGCCAGCAGTCCCAGGGGCACCGGGGAGCTGTTTTTT. The V gene is TRBV6-5, the J gene TRBJ2-2; possible D gene TRBD1, 6 bases. The CDR3 runs to 13 residues. The germline V and J ends were trimmed by 5 bases and 4 bases, with 8 bases remaining between them. Germline loops: CDR1 MNHEY, CDR2 SVGAGI.

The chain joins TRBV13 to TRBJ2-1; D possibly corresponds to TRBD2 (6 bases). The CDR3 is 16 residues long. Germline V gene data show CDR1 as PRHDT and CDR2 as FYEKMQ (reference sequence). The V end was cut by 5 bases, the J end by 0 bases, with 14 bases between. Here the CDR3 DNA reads TGTGCCAGCAGCATCCGACGGGGGATCTCCTACAATGAGCAGTTCTTC. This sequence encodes CASSIRRGISYNEQFF.

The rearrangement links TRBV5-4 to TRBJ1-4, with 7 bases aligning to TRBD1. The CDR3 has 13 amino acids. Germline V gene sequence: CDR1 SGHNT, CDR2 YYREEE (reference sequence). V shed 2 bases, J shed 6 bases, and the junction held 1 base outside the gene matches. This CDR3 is CASSLTGDEKLFF. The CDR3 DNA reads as TGTGCCAGCAGCTTAACAGGGGATGAAAAACTGTTTTTT.

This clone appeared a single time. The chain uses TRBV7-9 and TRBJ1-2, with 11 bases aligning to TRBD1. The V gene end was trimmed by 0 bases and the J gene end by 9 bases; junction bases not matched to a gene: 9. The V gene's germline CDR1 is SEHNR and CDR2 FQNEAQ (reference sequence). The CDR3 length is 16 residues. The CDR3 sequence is CASSLAGGTGGFSYTF. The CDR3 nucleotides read TGTGCCAGCAGCTTAGCAGGTGGGACAGGGGGTTTCAGCTACACCTTC.

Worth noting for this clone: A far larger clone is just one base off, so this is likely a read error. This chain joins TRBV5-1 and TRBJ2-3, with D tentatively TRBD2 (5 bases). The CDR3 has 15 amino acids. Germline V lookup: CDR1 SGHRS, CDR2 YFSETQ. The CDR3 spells CASSLGLAVTDAQYF. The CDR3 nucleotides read TGCGCCAGCAGCTTGGGGCTAGCAGTTACAGATGCGCAGTATTTT.

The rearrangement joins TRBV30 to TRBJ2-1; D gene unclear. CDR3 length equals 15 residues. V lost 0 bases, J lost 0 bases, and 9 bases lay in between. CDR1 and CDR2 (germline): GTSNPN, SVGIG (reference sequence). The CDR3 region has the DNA TGTGCCTGGAGTGTACCTCTGAGCTCCTACAATGAGCAGTTCTTC. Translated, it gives CAWSVPLSSYNEQFF. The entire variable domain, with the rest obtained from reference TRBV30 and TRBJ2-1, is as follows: SQTIHQWPATLVQPVGSPLSLECTVEGTSNPNLYWYRQAAGRGLQLLFYSVGIGQISSEVPQNLSASRPQDRQFILSSKKLLLSDSGFYLCAWSVPLSSYNEQFFGPGTRLTVL.

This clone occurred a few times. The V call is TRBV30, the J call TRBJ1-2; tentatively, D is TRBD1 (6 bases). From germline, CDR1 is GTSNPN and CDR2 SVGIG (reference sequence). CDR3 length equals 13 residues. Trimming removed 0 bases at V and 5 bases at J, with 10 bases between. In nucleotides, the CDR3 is TGTGCCTGGAGTGTATCGACAGGATATGGCTACACCTTC. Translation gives CAWSVSTGYGYTF.

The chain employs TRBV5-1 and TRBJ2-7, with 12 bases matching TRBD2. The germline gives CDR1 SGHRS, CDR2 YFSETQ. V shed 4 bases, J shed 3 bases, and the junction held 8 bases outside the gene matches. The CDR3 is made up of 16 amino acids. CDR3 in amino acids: CASSPRLAGADYEQYF. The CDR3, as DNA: TGCGCCAGCAGCCCTAGACTAGCGGGAGCTGACTACGAGCAGTACTTC.

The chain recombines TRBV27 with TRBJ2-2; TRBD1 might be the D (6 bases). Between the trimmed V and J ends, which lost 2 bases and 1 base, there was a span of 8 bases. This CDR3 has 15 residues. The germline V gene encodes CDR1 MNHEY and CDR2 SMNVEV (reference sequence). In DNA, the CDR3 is TGTGCCAGCAGTTTAAGGGGACAGAACACCGGGGAGCTGTTTTTT. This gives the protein CASSLRGQNTGELFF.

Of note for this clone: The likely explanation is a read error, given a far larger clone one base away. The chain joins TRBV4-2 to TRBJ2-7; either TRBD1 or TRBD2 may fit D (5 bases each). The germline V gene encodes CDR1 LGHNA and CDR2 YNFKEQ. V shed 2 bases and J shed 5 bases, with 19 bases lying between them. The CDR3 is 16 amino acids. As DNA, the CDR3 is TGTGCCAGCAGCCAATACGAGGGGCAGGGCGTCGACGAGCAGTACTTC. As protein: CASSQYEGQGVDEQYF.

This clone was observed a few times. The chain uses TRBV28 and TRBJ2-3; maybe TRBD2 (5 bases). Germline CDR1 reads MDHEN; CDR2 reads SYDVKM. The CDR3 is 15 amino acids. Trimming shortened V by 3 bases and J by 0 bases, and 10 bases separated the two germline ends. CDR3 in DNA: TGTGCCAGCAGTTTGGGTCGGGATAGCACAGATACGCAGTATTTT. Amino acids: CASSLGRDSTDTQYF. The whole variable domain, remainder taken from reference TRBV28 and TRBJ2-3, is DVKVTQSSRYLVKRTGEKVFLECVQDMDHENMFWYRQDPGLGLRLIYFSYDVKMKEKGDIPEGYSVSREKKERFSLILESASTNQTSMYLCASSLGRDSTDTQYFGPGTRLTVL.

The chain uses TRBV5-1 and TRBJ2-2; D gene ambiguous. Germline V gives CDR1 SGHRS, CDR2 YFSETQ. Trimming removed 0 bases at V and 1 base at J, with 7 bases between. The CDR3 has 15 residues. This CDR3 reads CASSLEVLNTGELFF. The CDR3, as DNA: TGCGCCAGCAGCTTGGAGGTTTTGAACACCGGGGAGCTGTTTTTT.

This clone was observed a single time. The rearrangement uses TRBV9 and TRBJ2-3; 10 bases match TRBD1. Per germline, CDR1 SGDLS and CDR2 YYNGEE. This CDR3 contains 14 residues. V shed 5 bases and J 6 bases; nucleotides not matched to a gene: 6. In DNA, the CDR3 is TGTGCCAGCAGGAGGGACAGGGGAGCCGATACGCAGTATTTT. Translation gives CASRRDRGADTQYF.

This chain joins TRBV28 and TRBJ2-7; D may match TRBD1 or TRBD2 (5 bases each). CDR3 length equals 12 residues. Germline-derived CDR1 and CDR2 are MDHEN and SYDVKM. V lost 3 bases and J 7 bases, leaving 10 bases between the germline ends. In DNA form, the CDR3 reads TGTGCCAGCAGTTTGGGACCCCGGGAGCAGTACTTC. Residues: CASSLGPREQYF.

This chain's CDR3 is CASSPPLAGAGANVLTF. As DNA, the CDR3 is TGTGCCAGCAGTCCCCCTTTGGCAGGGGCTGGGGCCAACGTCCTGACTTTC. This chain links TRBV28 with TRBJ2-6; TRBD1 is a possible D gene (6 bases). This CDR3 region has 17 residues. CDR1 is MDHEN and CDR2 is SYDVKM in the germline V gene. Trimming cost V 5 bases and J 2 bases, with 16 bases left between them.

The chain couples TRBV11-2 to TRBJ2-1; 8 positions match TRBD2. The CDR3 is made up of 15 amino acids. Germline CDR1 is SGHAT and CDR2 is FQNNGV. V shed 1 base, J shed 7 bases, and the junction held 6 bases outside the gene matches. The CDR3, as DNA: TGTGCCAGCAGCTTAGCACTAGCGGAACTAAATGAGCAGTTCTTC. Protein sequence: CASSLALAELNEQFF.

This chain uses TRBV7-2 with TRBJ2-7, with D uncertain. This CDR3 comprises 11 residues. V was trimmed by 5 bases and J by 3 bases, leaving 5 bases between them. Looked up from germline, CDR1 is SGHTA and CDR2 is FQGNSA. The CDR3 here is CASSRSYEQYF. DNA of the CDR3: TGTGCCAGCAGCCGTAGCTACGAGCAGTACTTC.

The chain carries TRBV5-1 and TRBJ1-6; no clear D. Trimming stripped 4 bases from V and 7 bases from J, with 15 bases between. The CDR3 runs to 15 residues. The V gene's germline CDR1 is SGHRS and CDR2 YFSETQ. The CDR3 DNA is TGCGCCAGCAGCCTGGAGCTTCAGGTGAATTCACCCCTCCACTTT. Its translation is CASSLELQVNSPLHF.